What follows describes a single TCR beta chain. V was clipped by 4 bases and J by 4 bases, with 16 bases between them. Germline CDR1 and CDR2: SGHAT and FQNNGV. The CDR3 is 16 residues long. These data originate in a study of blood T cell repertoires in COVID-19. Original methodology: Nucleated cell counts were estimated from reference gene primer amplification. Only in-frame clones appear in the TCRdb table, and some are missing; sequencing was by immunoSEQ multiplex PCR. That table supplies the V and J calls and clone size; D and trimming were determined from the DNA. The sample has 140,000 to 150,000 clones; around 80% are singletons.

This chain uses TRBV11-2 with TRBJ1-4, with TRBD1 as a possible D gene (6 bases). Sequencing was carried out using peripheral blood. The clonotype originates from a man between 60 and 75 years old with acute or convalescent COVID-19. This CDR3 reads CASSSNREGLNEKLFF. The CDR3 DNA is TGTGCCAGCAGCTCAAACAGGGAGGGCCTTAATGAAAAACTGTTTTTT.